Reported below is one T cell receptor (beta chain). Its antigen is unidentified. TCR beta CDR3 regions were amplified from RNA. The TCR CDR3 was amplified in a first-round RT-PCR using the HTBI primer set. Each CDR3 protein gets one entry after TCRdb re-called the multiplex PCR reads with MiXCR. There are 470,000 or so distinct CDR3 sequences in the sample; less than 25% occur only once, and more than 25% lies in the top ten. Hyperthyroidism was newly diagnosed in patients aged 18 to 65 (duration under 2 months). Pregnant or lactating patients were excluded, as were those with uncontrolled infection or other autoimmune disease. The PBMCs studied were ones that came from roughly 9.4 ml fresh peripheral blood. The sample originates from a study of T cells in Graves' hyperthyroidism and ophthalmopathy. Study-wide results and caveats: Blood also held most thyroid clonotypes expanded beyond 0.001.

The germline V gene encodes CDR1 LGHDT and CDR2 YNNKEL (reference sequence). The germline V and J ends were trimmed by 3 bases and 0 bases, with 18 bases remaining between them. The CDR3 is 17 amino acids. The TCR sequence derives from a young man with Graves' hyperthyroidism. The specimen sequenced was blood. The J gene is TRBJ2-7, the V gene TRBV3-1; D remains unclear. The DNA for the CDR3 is TGTGCCAGCAGCCACTACGCTCCTGTGGGCCCCTCCTACGAGCAGTACTTC. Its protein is CASSHYAPVGPSYEQYF.